The 31 T cell receptor beta chains given below trace back to one sample, sequenced in a study of T cells in Graves' hyperthyroidism and ophthalmopathy. It was RNA transcripts that yielded the amplified TCR beta CDR3 regions. Initially, a first-round RT-PCR of the TCR CDR3 employed the HTBI primer set. TCRdb analysed the multiplex PCR reads with MiXCR anew, one entry per CDR3 protein. The data contain about 96,000 distinct CDR3 sequences, around 50% of them seen just once; the ten biggest clones take up 27%. Material: blood. The source of these receptors is a middle-aged woman with Graves' hyperthyroidism.

There are many counts of this clonotype. The chain carries TRBV24-1 and TRBJ2-5; D gene unclear. The CDR3 length is 14 residues. V was trimmed by 0 bases and J by 3 bases, leaving 7 bases between them. From germline, CDR1 is KGHDR and CDR2 SFDVKD. In DNA form, the CDR3 reads TGTGCCACCAGTGATTTGATTGATAAAGAGACCCAGTACTTC. Translation: CATSDLIDKETQYF.

V gene TRBV6-1 combines with J gene TRBJ1-6; the D gene is possibly TRBD1 (6 bases). The germline V gene has CDR1 MNHNS and CDR2 SASEGT. The CDR3 extends over 15 amino acids. V was clipped by 7 bases and J by 10 bases, with 20 bases between them. In DNA form, the CDR3 reads TGTGCCAGCACGCAGGACAGTCCGGGACAATCACCCCTCCACTTT. Translation: CASTQDSPGQSPLHF.

The chain joins TRBV7-3 to TRBJ2-7; D call uncertain. Germline lookup yields CDR1 SGHTA and CDR2 FQGTGA. This CDR3 is 11 amino acids long. The V end was cut by 0 bases, the J end by 6 bases, with 3 bases between. CDR3: CASSLTPEQYF. The DNA of the CDR3 is TGTGCCAGCAGCTTAACCCCCGAGCAGTACTTC.

There are many counts of this clonotype. The DNA is omitted, as the CDR3 cannot be located on it reliably, and the CDR3 follows TCRdb's listing. The chain joins TRBV20-1 to TRBJ1-1; TRBD1, the table's D call, was not compared with the DNA. With termini counted, the CDR3 has 13 amino acids. Germline CDR1 is DFQATT and CDR2 is SNEGSKA (reference sequence). CDR3 amino acids: CSARDVGTGSSFF.

This clonotype was seen many times. V is TRBV15 and J is TRBJ2-2, with 9 bases fitting TRBD1. Germline values: CDR1 LNHNV, CDR2 YYDKDF (reference sequence). The CDR3 contains 15 residues. V gave up 5 bases and J gave up 5 bases; unmatched junction bases: 6. The CDR3 is CATSLVGTGTGELFF. The CDR3 bases are TGTGCCACCAGCTTGGTAGGGACAGGGACCGGGGAGCTGTTTTTT.

This clonotype is a singleton in its sample. At one boundary the junction diverges from the germline segment, which might be a read error. The V gene is TRBV7-3, the J gene TRBJ2-2; 11 nucleotides match TRBD2. The CDR3 length is 17 residues. Germline CDR1 is SGHTA and CDR2 is FQGTGA. This CDR3 is CASSPGTSGLNTGELFF. The CDR3 region has the DNA TGCGCCAGCAGCCCAGGGACTAGCGGACTGAACACCGGGGAGCTGTTTTTT. The full variable domain, its missing parts supplied by reference TRBV7-3 and TRBJ2-2, is GAGVSQTPSNKVTEKGKYVELRCDPISGHTALYWYRQSLGQGPEFLIYFQGTGAADDSGLPNDRFFAVRPEGSVSTLKIQRTERGDSAVYLCASSPGTSGLNTGELFFGEGSRLTVL.

This rearrangement joins TRBV29-1 to TRBJ1-2; 9 bases are shared with TRBD1. This CDR3 comprises 11 residues. Looked up from germline, CDR1 is SQVTM and CDR2 is ANQGSEA. The V and J ends lost 4 bases and 8 bases, in that order; junction bases with no gene match: 2. The CDR3 sequence is CSVAGTGGYTF. CDR3 coding DNA: TGCAGCGTTGCCGGGACAGGGGGCTACACCTTC.

Details on this clonotype: This CDR3 fails to terminate in the conserved phenylalanine or tryptophan, so it likely reflects a read error. J is TRBJ1-2 and V is TRBV2, with D hard to call. The CDR3 covers 13 residues. Germline-derived CDR1 and CDR2 are SNHLY and FYNNEI. V lost 4 bases and J lost 7, with 13 bases in between. CDR3: CASSGVGLAGYTL. The CDR3, as DNA: TGTGCCAGCAGTGGAGTAGGGTTGGCTGGCTACACCCTC.

In nucleotides, the CDR3 is TGTGCCAGCAGCCACGGACAGGGAGGGAACTATGGCTACACCTTC. Protein sequence: CASSHGQGGNYGYTF. The chain employs TRBV7-6 and TRBJ1-2, with TRBD1 matching over 8 bases. V dropped 5 bases and J dropped 2; count of bases not matched to a gene: 7. From germline, CDR1 is SGHVS and CDR2 FNYEAQ. The CDR3 runs 15 residues.

Regarding this clonotype: This may be a read error, as it is one base from a much larger clone. The genes are TRBV7-9 and TRBJ1-6, with D possibly being TRBD1 (5 bases). Trimming removed 6 bases at V and 9 bases at J, with 21 bases between. CDR3 length equals 16 residues. Germline CDR1 SEHNR, CDR2 FQNEAQ (reference sequence). The CDR3 nucleotides read TGTGCCAGCAGTTTATCTCTCGCGGGGCCCAGTTCACCCCTCCACTTT. Protein: CASSLSLAGPSSPLHF.

This clonotype was observed many times. The rearrangement joins TRBV4-2 to TRBJ2-7, with 8 bases that match TRBD1. CDR3 length: 15 residues. Germline CDR1 reads LGHNA; CDR2 reads YNFKEQ. Germline trimming cut 4 bases from V and 1 base from J; bases unmatched to any gene: 6. For the CDR3, the DNA is TGTGCCAGCAGCCCAGGACAGGGTCAATCCTACGAGCAGTACTTC. Protein sequence: CASSPGQGQSYEQYF.

The chain links TRBV5-5 to TRBJ1-6; D unresolved. Germline V lookup: CDR1 SGHKS, CDR2 YYEKEE (reference sequence). The V and J ends lost 4 bases and 10 bases respectively, with 12 bases between them. This CDR3 comprises 13 residues. The CDR3: CASSPGGESPLHF. As DNA, the CDR3 is TGTGCCAGCAGCCCGGGAGGAGAATCACCCCTCCACTTT.

The rearrangement joins TRBV7-9 to TRBJ1-1, with 9 nucleotides matching TRBD1. The CDR3 sequence is 15 residues long. The V and J ends lost 4 bases and 4 bases, in that order; junction bases with no gene match: 7. In germline, CDR1 is SEHNR, CDR2 FQNEAQ (reference sequence). Written as DNA, the CDR3 is TGTGCCAGCAGCTCTACCGGGACAGGGTTCACTGAAGCTTTCTTT. It yields the protein CASSSTGTGFTEAFF.

V gene TRBV29-1 combines with J gene TRBJ1-5, with 10 bases lining up with TRBD1. CDR1 SQVTM and CDR2 ANQGSEA come from the germline V gene. The ends lost 5 bases at V and 4 bases at J; junction bases unmatched: 2. The CDR3 covers 13 residues. CDR3 region: CSVPGQGNQPQHF. DNA of the CDR3: TGCAGCGTTCCGGGACAGGGGAATCAGCCCCAGCATTTT.

This clonotype has ten or more counts. The V and J genes are TRBV6-6 and TRBJ2-3, with D unclear. The length of the CDR3 is 15 residues. The ends were cut back, 0 bases at V and 3 bases at J, with 10 bases in the middle. The germline V gene encodes CDR1 MNHNY and CDR2 SVGAGI (reference sequence). CDR3 protein: CASSYSLRATDTQYF. The CDR3 DNA reads TGTGCCAGCAGTTACTCTCTTCGGGCTACAGATACGCAGTATTTT.

Note on this clonotype: Relative to the germline gene, one junction end is altered; a read error may explain this. The chain employs TRBV7-2 and TRBJ2-3; 7 bases line up with TRBD2. The germline V gene encodes CDR1 SGHTA and CDR2 FQGNSA. The CDR3 consists of 14 residues. The CDR3 spells CASSPGDYEGTQCF. The DNA of the CDR3 is TGTGCCAGCAGCCCGGGGGACTATGAGGGGACGCAGTGTTTT.

V gene TRBV24-1 combines with J gene TRBJ2-7; D is unclear. CDR3 length: 13 amino acids. Germline CDR1 reads KGHDR; CDR2 reads SFDVKD. Deletions cut 6 bases from V and 5 bases from J, with 13 bases between. The CDR3 bases are TGTGCCACCAGTCCTTTCAGGCACGACGAGCAGTACTTC. Protein product: CATSPFRHDEQYF.

This clonotype was counted many times. The chain recombines TRBV10-3 with TRBJ1-1; 9 bases are shared with TRBD1. The CDR3 totals 15 residues. The V and J ends lost 5 bases and 3 bases, in that order; junction bases with no gene match: 7. Germline V gives CDR1 ENHRY, CDR2 SYGVKD. The CDR3 bases are TGTGCCATCAGTCCTGGCGGGGACAGGGACACTGAAGCTTTCTTT. This gives the protein CAISPGGDRDTEAFF.

This clonotype was seen more than once but under ten times. The chain is built from TRBV6-5 and TRBJ1-5; the D gene is possibly TRBD1 (5 bases). There are 15 residues in the CDR3. Germline V gives CDR1 MNHEY, CDR2 SVGAGI. Trimming removed 6 bases at V and 0 bases at J, with 12 bases between. CDR3 sequence reads: CASRDRGYSNQPQHF. The CDR3 DNA follows: TGTGCCAGCAGGGACCGGGGCTATAGCAATCAGCCCCAGCATTTT.

The CDR3 sequence is CASSRAGTGAQETQHF. In DNA, the CDR3 is TGTGCCAGCAGCCGGGCGGGGACGGGGGCCCAAGAGACCCAGCATTTT. This chain joins TRBV7-2 and TRBJ1-5; maybe TRBD1 (6 bases). Trimming cost V 5 bases and J 11 bases, with 25 bases left between them. The germline V gene encodes CDR1 SGHTA and CDR2 FQGNSA. The CDR3 sequence is 16 residues long.

Here the CDR3 DNA reads TGCAGCGTTGAAGAGGGTGGCGATGGTAACACTGAAGCTTTCTTT. It yields the protein CSVEEGGDGNTEAFF. The genes are TRBV29-1 and TRBJ1-1; D unresolved. This CDR3 is 15 amino acids long. In germline, CDR1 is SQVTM, CDR2 ANQGSEA. The V gene lost 0 bases and the J gene lost 2 bases, with 13 bases spanning the gap.

A remark on this clonotype: A much larger clone lies a single base off, so this may be a read error. The conserved phenylalanine or tryptophan is not found at the CDR3 terminus, so this likely reflects a read error. The V and J genes are TRBV6-6 and TRBJ1-2; 8 bases align to TRBD1. The germline CDR1 and CDR2 sequences are MNHNY and SVGAGI (reference sequence). This CDR3 spans 13 amino acids. Trimming cost V 5 bases and J 7 bases; bases outside gene matches: 6. The CDR3 sequence is CASSVRDRGGYTL. The CDR3 DNA follows: TGTGCCAGCAGTGTTCGCGACAGGGGTGGCTACACCCTC.

The genes are TRBV12-3 or TRBV12-4 and TRBJ1-4; TRBD1 is a possible D gene (5 bases). The CDR3 consists of 15 residues. V shed 5 bases and J shed 8 bases, with 18 bases lying between them. The CDR3 bases are TGTGCCAGCAGTCCCGGCCTTGGGGCCGAGGAAAAACTGTTTTTT. Protein product: CASSPGLGAEEKLFF.

This clonotype was seen a few times. The chain is built from TRBV9 and TRBJ2-5, with D possibly called TRBD1 or TRBD2 (5 bases each). The germline CDR1 and CDR2 sequences are SGDLS and YYNGEE. CDR3 length: 14 residues. The CDR3 loop is CASRDGHTQETQYF. In nucleotides, the CDR3 is TGTGCTAGCCGGGACGGACACACCCAAGAGACCCAGTACTTC.

The chain combines TRBV20-1 with TRBJ2-2; 7 bases are a match to TRBD2. Unmatched junction bases numbered 13, after V lost 2 bases and J lost 4 bases. The CDR3 contains 17 residues. CDR1 is DFQATT, CDR2 SNEGSKA, per germline (reference sequence). The CDR3 DNA reads as TGCAGTGCTAGAACCCGCGGGAGAAATCGGGTCACCGGGGAGCTGTTTTTT. Amino acid sequence: CSARTRGRNRVTGELFF.

This clonotype was counted once. The chain links TRBV15 to TRBJ2-7; 7 bases agree with TRBD1. In germline, CDR1 is LNHNV, CDR2 YYDKDF (reference sequence). V shed 3 bases and J 3 bases; nucleotides not matched to a gene: 8. The CDR3 sequence is 15 residues long. In DNA form, the CDR3 reads TGTGCCACCAGCAGCTTGGCCGGGACAGTCTACGAGCAGTACTTC. It specifies CATSSLAGTVYEQYF.

V and J are TRBV10-3 and TRBJ1-1; 10 positions agree with TRBD1. The CDR3 is made up of 12 amino acids. The J segment lost 12 bases and the V segment lost 4 bases, leaving 5 bases of the junction unmatched. The germline V gene encodes CDR1 ENHRY and CDR2 SYGVKD. This chain's CDR3 is CAISGGTGATFF. The CDR3 coding sequence is TGTGCCATCAGTGGTGGGACAGGGGCAACTTTCTTT.

This chain joins TRBV10-3 and TRBJ2-7; 9 nucleotides agree with TRBD1. The V gene's germline CDR1 is ENHRY and CDR2 SYGVKD. The CDR3 consists of 17 residues. V trimming: 1 base; J trimming: 2 bases; junction bases outside the gene matches: 9. The CDR3 DNA reads TGTGCCATCAGTGAGTTTGGGACAGGGCCATCGACCTACGAGCAGTACTTC. It encodes CAISEFGTGPSTYEQYF.

About this clonotype itself: This clone may be a read error of a much larger clone one base away. The rearrangement uses TRBV7-9 and TRBJ1-1, with D hard to call. V was clipped by 4 bases and J by 2 bases, with 14 bases between them. The germline gives CDR1 SEHNR, CDR2 FQNEAQ (reference sequence). CDR3 length: 15 amino acids. The CDR3 region is CASSSGNPRNTEAFF. In nucleotides, the CDR3 is TGTGCCAGCAGCTCGGGTAACCCGAGAAACACTGAAGCTTTCTTT.

V usage is TRBV7-9 and J usage is TRBJ2-3; no reliable D call. Germline V CDR1 and CDR2: SEHNR, FQNEAQ (reference sequence). The CDR3 runs to 15 residues. Deletions cut 3 bases from V and 1 base from J, with 11 bases between. CDR3 DNA sequence: TGTGCCAGCAGCTTGATCGACTCACGCACAGATACGCAGTATTTT. Amino acid sequence: CASSLIDSRTDTQYF.

CDR3 sequence (DNA): TGTGCCTGGAGCCTTGGAAGCACAGATACGCAGTATTTT. Translating gives CAWSLGSTDTQYF. The chain is built from TRBV5-4 and TRBJ2-3; D is undetermined. CDR1 SGHNT and CDR2 YYREEE come from the germline V gene (reference sequence). The CDR3 sequence is 13 residues long. Trimming took 10 bases from V and 0 from J, leaving 12 bases between them.